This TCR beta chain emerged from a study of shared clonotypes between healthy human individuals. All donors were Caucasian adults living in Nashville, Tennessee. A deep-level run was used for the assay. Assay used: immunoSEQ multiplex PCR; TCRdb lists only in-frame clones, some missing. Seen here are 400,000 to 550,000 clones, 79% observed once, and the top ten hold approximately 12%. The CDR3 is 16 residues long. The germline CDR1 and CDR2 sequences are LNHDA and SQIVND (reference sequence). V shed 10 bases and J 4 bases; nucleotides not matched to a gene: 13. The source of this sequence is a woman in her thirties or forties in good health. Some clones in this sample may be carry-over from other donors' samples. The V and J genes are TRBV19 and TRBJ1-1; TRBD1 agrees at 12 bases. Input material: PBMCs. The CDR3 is CATSPGTGGVSTEAFF. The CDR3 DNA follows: TGTGCCACCTCCCCCGGGACAGGGGGCGTGAGCACTGAAGCTTTCTTT.